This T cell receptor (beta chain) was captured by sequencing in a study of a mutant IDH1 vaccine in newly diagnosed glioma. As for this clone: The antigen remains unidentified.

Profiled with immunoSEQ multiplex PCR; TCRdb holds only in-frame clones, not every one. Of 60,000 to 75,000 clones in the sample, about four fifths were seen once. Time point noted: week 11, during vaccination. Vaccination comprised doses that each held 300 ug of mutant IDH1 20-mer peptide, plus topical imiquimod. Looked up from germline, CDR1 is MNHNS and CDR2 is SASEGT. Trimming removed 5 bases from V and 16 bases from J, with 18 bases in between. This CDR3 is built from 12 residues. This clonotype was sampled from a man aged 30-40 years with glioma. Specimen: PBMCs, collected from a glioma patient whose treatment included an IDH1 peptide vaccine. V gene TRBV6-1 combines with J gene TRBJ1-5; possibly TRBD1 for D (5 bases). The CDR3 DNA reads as TGTGCCAGCAGTCAAGGGCCCGGGACCGGTCATTTT. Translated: CASSQGPGTGHF.